This T cell receptor (beta chain) was recovered during a study of blood T cell repertoires in COVID-19. The ends were cut back, 1 base at V and 8 bases at J, with 14 bases in the middle. From germline, CDR1 is KGHSH and CDR2 LQKENI. This CDR3 is built from 15 residues. Clones were sequenced by immunoSEQ multiplex PCR, and TCRdb holds only the in-frame ones, with some missing. The data hold approximately 140,000 clones, with almost 90% observed a single time. Material: peripheral blood. The sequence was collected from a middle-aged man with active or convalescent COVID-19. The chain has TRBV18 and TRBJ1-4, with D possibly being TRBD1 (5 bases). The CDR3 nucleotides read TGTGCCAGCTCACCACTTAGGGGCGTGGAAGAAAAACTGTTTTTT. Its translation is CASSPLRGVEEKLFF.